These 20 T cell receptor beta chains were all obtained from the same sample, sequenced in a study of regulatory T cells in long-lasting Graves disease. iRepertoire HTBI primers and Arm-PCR of CDR3 regions built TCR beta libraries. TCRdb redid the calling of the multiplex PCR reads with MiXCR, one entry per CDR3 protein. This sample has hundreds of thousands of distinct CDR3 sequences, with over 15% found just once. Time point reported: newly diagnosed GD, antithyroid drugs for less than 3 months. Construction of the TCR library relied on RNA isolated from PBMCs. This same sample was also part of a study on T cells in Graves' hyperthyroidism and ophthalmopathy.

The sample here was peripheral blood mononuclear cells (PBMCs), taken at new diagnosis, from a patient treated with antithyroid drugs. Receptors were obtained from a man between 35 and 55 years old with Graves disease.

This clonotype was seen repeatedly, ten times or more. The J gene is TRBJ2-3, the V gene TRBV20-1; D is possibly TRBD2 (7 bases). CDR1 and CDR2 (germline): DFQATT, SNEGSKA (reference sequence). V was shortened by 7 bases and J by 0 bases, with 14 bases between the two germline ends. CDR3 length equals 14 residues. The CDR3 spells CSVRRGPSTDTQYF. The CDR3 nucleotides read TGCAGTGTAAGGCGGGGGCCTAGCACAGATACGCAGTATTTT.

This clonotype has at least ten counts. The chain recombines TRBV5-4 with TRBJ2-3, with 8 bases identical to TRBD2. Germline CDR1 is SGHNT and CDR2 is YYREEE (reference sequence). With V trimmed by 3 bases and J by 6 bases, 6 bases remained unmatched. This CDR3 has 14 residues. The CDR3 sequence: CASSWATSEDTQYF. CDR3 nucleotides: TGTGCCAGCAGCTGGGCGACTAGCGAGGATACGCAGTATTTT. The entire variable domain, with the rest obtained from reference TRBV5-4 and TRBJ2-3, is as follows: ETGVTQSPTHLIKTRGQQVTLRCSSQSGHNTVSWYQQALGQGPQFIFQYYREEENGRGNFPPRFSGLQFPNYSSELNVNALELDDSALYLCASSWATSEDTQYFGPGTRLTVL.

The sample holds many counts of this clonotype. V gene TRBV3-1 combines with J gene TRBJ1-5; D is unclear. CDR3 size: 12 residues. The germline V gene has CDR1 LGHDT and CDR2 YNNKEL (reference sequence). Trimming left V 5 bases short and J 6 bases short, with 8 bases between. The CDR3 coding sequence is TGTGCCAGCAGCTCCGCCAGTCAGCCCCAGCATTTT. Encoded protein: CASSSASQPQHF.

This chain connects TRBV5-1 to TRBJ2-7; D might be TRBD2 (6 bases). The CDR3 length is 13 residues. The germline V and J ends were trimmed by 4 bases and 4 bases, with 12 bases remaining between them. The germline gives CDR1 SGHRS, CDR2 YFSETQ. The CDR3 loop is CASSGGVAYEQYF. The CDR3 nucleotides are TGCGCCAGCAGCGGAGGGGTAGCGTACGAGCAGTACTTC.

This clonotype was picked up a small number of times. A single base separates this from a much larger clone, so it may be a read error. The rearrangement joins TRBV18 to TRBJ2-1; the D gene is possibly TRBD2 (7 bases). The J call is in doubt because the DNA end fits TRBJ2-7 better. CDR3 length equals 13 residues. Germline assignment: CDR1 KGHSH and CDR2 LQKENI. The CDR3: CASSVQGGYEQYF. DNA for the CDR3: TGTGCCAGCTCAGTACAGGGAGGGTATGAGCAGTACTTC.

In its sample, this clonotype was seen many times. The V and J genes are TRBV28 and TRBJ2-2; D call uncertain. The CDR3 is 13 amino acids. V lost 5 bases, J lost 6 bases, and 10 bases lay in between. Looked up from germline, CDR1 is MDHEN and CDR2 is SYDVKM. CDR3: CASSPWTAGELFF. As DNA, the CDR3 is TGTGCCAGCAGTCCCTGGACGGCCGGGGAGCTGTTTTTT.

This clonotype appeared many times. The chain employs TRBV11-2 and TRBJ2-7; no definite D call. The CDR3 is 13 residues long. V was pared by 2 bases and J by 6 bases, with 11 bases between. In germline, CDR1 is SGHAT, CDR2 FQNNGV. The CDR3 region has the DNA TGTGCCAGCAGCTTATCTGGGTCGGCCGAGCAGTACTTC. This translates into CASSLSGSAEQYF.

This clonotype appeared many times. This chain joins TRBV12-3 or TRBV12-4 and TRBJ1-2; D is unresolved. Trimming removed 4 bases from V and 7 bases from J, with 7 bases in between. The CDR3 runs 11 residues. The DNA of the CDR3 is TGTGCCAGCAGTTGCCTTGGTGGCTACACCTTC. It specifies CASSCLGGYTF.

The rearrangement joins TRBV29-1 to TRBJ2-2; 7 positions agree with TRBD1. The CDR3 has 14 amino acids. Germline-derived CDR1 and CDR2 are SQVTM and ANQGSEA. Germline trimming cut 5 bases from V and 4 bases from J; bases unmatched to any gene: 7. The CDR3 nucleotides are TGCAGCGTTCAATCCTCAGGGGGCACCGGGGAGCTGTTTTTT. Protein product: CSVQSSGGTGELFF.

The J gene is TRBJ2-7, the V gene TRBV20-1; D is possibly TRBD1 (6 bases). V dropped 3 bases and J dropped 2 bases, with 17 bases sitting between them. The germline CDR1 and CDR2 sequences are DFQATT and SNEGSKA (reference sequence). This CDR3 spans 15 amino acids. Written as DNA, the CDR3 is TGCAGTGCTAGTTCTCCGGGACAACCGCCCTACGAGCAGTACTTC. Translated: CSASSPGQPPYEQYF.

This clonotype was counted ten times or more. This chain uses TRBV28 with TRBJ2-3; TRBD2 matches 8 bases. The germline gives CDR1 MDHEN, CDR2 SYDVKM. The CDR3 sequence is 14 residues long. V was pared by 3 bases and J by 5 bases, with 4 bases of the junction left unmatched. The CDR3 nucleotides read TGTGCCAGCAGTTTCCAACTAGCGGTAGATACGCAGTATTTT. Translated: CASSFQLAVDTQYF.

For this clonotype: It may be a read error: a sequence one base away is much more abundant. This is likely a read error, given that the CDR3 carries no conserved phenylalanine or tryptophan at its end. The chain is built from TRBV10-2 and TRBJ1-5; D is unresolved. Per germline, CDR1 WSHSY and CDR2 SAAADI. The V gene lost 0 bases and the J gene lost 3 bases, with 6 bases spanning the gap. There are 14 residues in the CDR3. This CDR3 is CASSESGLNQPQHL. CDR3 DNA sequence: TGCGCCAGCAGTGAGTCCGGACTCAATCAGCCCCAGCATCTT.

This clonotype was found a few times. The rearrangement uses TRBV20-1 and TRBJ2-5, with D possibly being TRBD2 (5 bases). The CDR3 runs 15 residues. Germline assignment: CDR1 DFQATT and CDR2 SNEGSKA (reference sequence). V dropped 3 bases and J dropped 5 bases, with 19 bases sitting between them. In nucleotides, the CDR3 is TGCAGTGCTAGGTCCAGTCTTGGAGGTTGGGAGACCCAGTACTTC. Translated, it gives CSARSSLGGWETQYF.

This clonotype was found a few times. J is TRBJ2-1 and V is TRBV5-5; 9 bases line up with TRBD2. Trimming took 5 bases from V and 6 from J; bases not matched to a gene: 6. The CDR3 extends over 14 amino acids. The germline CDR1 and CDR2 sequences are SGHKS and YYEKEE (reference sequence). The CDR3 region is CASRAGGWGNEQFF. The CDR3 DNA sequence: TGTGCCAGCAGAGCGGGGGGATGGGGCAATGAGCAGTTCTTC.

Concerning this clonotype itself: A much more abundant neighbour one base away suggests this may be a read error. The chain recombines TRBV7-8 with TRBJ2-5; a possible D gene is TRBD1 (6 bases). V was shortened by 4 bases and J by 1 base, with 10 bases between the two germline ends. CDR1 SGHVS and CDR2 FQNEAQ come from the germline V gene. The CDR3 length is 14 residues. The CDR3 spells CASSSQGCQETQYF. The DNA for the CDR3 is TGTGCCAGCAGCTCACAGGGTTGCCAAGAGACCCAGTACTTC.

There are many counts of this clonotype. V usage is TRBV28 and J usage is TRBJ1-5; D unresolved. Trimming took 5 bases from V and 0 from J, leaving 11 bases between them. The length of the CDR3 is 15 residues. Germline V gene data show CDR1 as MDHEN and CDR2 as SYDVKM. CDR3 DNA sequence: TGTGCCAGCAGTCCCTGGGCCCATAGCAATCAGCCCCAGCATTTT. Residues: CASSPWAHSNQPQHF.

This clonotype was observed at least ten times. The CDR3 DNA reads as TGTGCCAGCAGTTACTGGGGGGAAGAGACCCAGTACTTC. As protein: CASSYWGEETQYF. The gene calls are TRBV6-5 and TRBJ2-5; weak D call: TRBD2 (6 bases). The CDR3 is 13 residues long. Trimming removed 1 base from V and 3 bases from J, with 6 bases in between. Per germline, CDR1 MNHEY and CDR2 SVGAGI.

There are many counts of this clonotype. This chain connects TRBV20-1 to TRBJ2-7, with a weak D call TRBD2 (5 bases). Germline V gene data show CDR1 as DFQATT and CDR2 as SNEGSKA (reference sequence). The CDR3 has 14 residues. The ends were cut back, 5 bases at V and 10 bases at J, with 24 bases in the middle. Here the CDR3 reads CSAEGELLYELQYF. CDR3 DNA: TGCAGTGCTGAGGGAGAACTCCTCTACGAGCTACAGTACTTC.

Only a few counts were recorded for this clonotype. This chain uses TRBV27 with TRBJ2-1; no clear D. This CDR3 comprises 14 residues. CDR1 and CDR2 (germline): MNHEY, SMNVEV (reference sequence). V was clipped by 4 bases and J by 9 bases, with 16 bases between them. The chain's CDR3 is CASSSIIFAGEQFF. The CDR3 DNA is TGTGCCAGCAGTTCCATCATCTTCGCCGGTGAGCAGTTCTTC.

This clonotype was seen ten or more times. The genes are TRBV6-1 and TRBJ2-7; 7 positions agree with TRBD1. In germline, CDR1 is MNHNS, CDR2 SASEGT. CDR3 size: 13 residues. V dropped 7 bases and J dropped 2; count of bases not matched to a gene: 5. This CDR3 reads CASKTGQTYEQYF. DNA for the CDR3: TGTGCCAGCAAGACGGGACAGACCTACGAGCAGTACTTC.